Following are 25 T cell receptor beta chains from one sample sequenced in a study of T cells in Graves' hyperthyroidism and ophthalmopathy. Amplified TCR beta CDR3 regions came from RNA transcripts. The HTBI primer set served for first-round RT-PCR of the TCR CDR3. TCRdb re-analysed the multiplex PCR reads in MiXCR, keeping a single row per CDR3 protein. The sample shows hundreds of thousands of distinct CDR3 sequences, about 14% of them seen only once. The sample was blood. All receptors come from a woman in her forties or fifties with Graves' ophthalmopathy.

There are many counts of this clonotype. The chain is built from TRBV20-1 and TRBJ1-5; D is uncertain. Deletions cut 3 bases from V and 5 bases from J, with 14 bases between. The germline CDR1 and CDR2 sequences are DFQATT and SNEGSKA (reference sequence). The CDR3 has 14 amino acids. The CDR3 protein is CSASLPLVDQPQHF. The CDR3 bases are TGCAGTGCTAGTCTCCCGCTTGTGGATCAGCCCCAGCATTTT.

In its sample, this clonotype was seen many times. The rearrangement uses TRBV9 and TRBJ1-1; D may be TRBD1 (5 bases). Germline-derived CDR1 and CDR2 are SGDLS and YYNGEE. The CDR3 contains 14 residues. V lost 4 bases to trimming and J lost 0 bases, with 10 bases between them. The CDR3 region is CASSPQAMNTEAFF. DNA of the CDR3: TGTGCCAGCAGCCCACAGGCTATGAACACTGAAGCTTTCTTT.

This chain connects TRBV7-3 to TRBJ1-1; D uncertain. This CDR3 spans 14 amino acids. V gave up 0 bases and J gave up 3 bases, with 8 bases separating them. In germline, CDR1 is SGHTA, CDR2 FQGTGA. The CDR3 loop reads CASSLTQFYTEAFF. The CDR3 DNA reads as TGTGCCAGCAGCTTAACGCAGTTTTACACTGAAGCTTTCTTT. The complete variable domain, with remaining parts taken from reference TRBV7-3 and TRBJ1-1, reads GAGVSQTPSNKVTEKGKYVELRCDPISGHTALYWYRQSLGQGPEFLIYFQGTGAADDSGLPNDRFFAVRPEGSVSTLKIQRTERGDSAVYLCASSLTQFYTEAFFGQGTRLTVV.

This clonotype was observed a handful of times. This chain uses TRBV5-1 with TRBJ2-5; D possibly corresponds to TRBD1 (6 bases). Germline CDR1 SGHRS, CDR2 YFSETQ. V was clipped by 2 bases and J by 4 bases, with 9 bases between them. This CDR3 comprises 13 residues. The CDR3 bases are TGCGCCAGCAGCTTTAACAGGGTAGAGACCCAGTACTTC. Protein sequence: CASSFNRVETQYF.

Concerning this clonotype itself: This may be a read error: a much more frequent sequence differs by one nucleotide. The chain joins TRBV7-9 to TRBJ2-7; 8 bases line up with TRBD1. The CDR3 is 14 residues long. Germline CDR1 SEHNR, CDR2 FQNEAQ (reference sequence). CDR3 region: CASSKNRGVYEQCF. For the CDR3, the DNA is TGTGCCAGCAGCAAAAACAGGGGGGTCTACGAGCAGTGCTTC.

The chain recombines TRBV20-1 with TRBJ1-5; D gene unclear. Trimming took off 6 bases at V and 0 bases at J, with 12 bases between the two ends. The CDR3 length is 14 residues. Germline V gene lookup returns CDR1 DFQATT and CDR2 SNEGSKA (reference sequence). Here the CDR3 reads CSANPLYSNQPQHF. In DNA, the CDR3 is TGCAGTGCCAACCCCCTTTATAGCAATCAGCCCCAGCATTTT.

This sequence joins TRBV6-5 and TRBJ2-1, with D maybe TRBD2 (6 bases). CDR1 is MNHEY and CDR2 is SVGAGI in the germline V gene. Trimming took off 2 bases at V and 1 base at J, with 9 bases between the two ends. The CDR3 loop spans 15 amino acids. CDR3 amino acids: CASSYELASYNEQFF. CDR3 DNA sequence: TGTGCCAGCAGTTACGAACTAGCTTCCTACAATGAGCAGTTCTTC.

This clonotype was observed many times. V usage is TRBV12-3 or TRBV12-4 and J usage is TRBJ1-5; D is unclear. V gave up 2 bases and J gave up 4 bases, with 12 bases separating them. The CDR3 has 15 amino acids. This CDR3 is CASSLRRGRNQPQHF. The CDR3 DNA reads as TGTGCCAGCAGTTTACGTCGCGGGAGAAATCAGCCCCAGCATTTT.

J is TRBJ2-1 and V is TRBV6-2 or TRBV6-3; 14 nucleotides match TRBD2. V shed 0 bases and J 7 bases; nucleotides not matched to a gene: 5. Germline-derived CDR1 and CDR2 are MNHEY and SVGEGT. The length of the CDR3 is 17 residues. This chain's CDR3 is CASSYSMTSGRANEQFF. DNA for the CDR3: TGTGCCAGCAGTTACTCAATGACTAGCGGGAGGGCTAATGAGCAGTTCTTC.

The chain employs TRBV20-1 and TRBJ2-3; 11 nucleotides align to TRBD2. The CDR3 consists of 14 residues. Trimming took 6 bases from V and 6 from J; bases not matched to a gene: 8. Germline CDR1 is DFQATT and CDR2 is SNEGSKA (reference sequence). DNA of the CDR3: TGCAGTGCCGCATTAGCGGGAGGGCCGGATACGCAGTATTTT. Protein sequence: CSAALAGGPDTQYF.

This clonotype has ten or more counts. The chain is built from TRBV18 and TRBJ2-1; D unresolved. Looked up from germline, CDR1 is KGHSH and CDR2 is LQKENI. CDR3 length equals 15 residues. V lost 2 bases and J lost 4, with 12 bases in between. CDR3 protein: CASSPTQKSYNEQFF. DNA for the CDR3: TGTGCCAGCTCACCAACCCAGAAGTCATACAATGAGCAGTTCTTC. Filled out from reference TRBV18 and TRBJ2-1, the complete variable domain reads NAGVMQNPRHLVRRRGQEARLRCSPMKGHSHVYWYRQLPEEGLKFMVYLQKENIIDESGMPKERFSAEFPKEGPSILRIQQVVRGDSAAYFCASSPTQKSYNEQFFGPGTRLTVL.

J is TRBJ1-1 and V is TRBV6-1; TRBD1 aligns across 7 bases. V was pared by 6 bases and J by 7 bases, with 8 bases of the junction left unmatched. Germline V gene data show CDR1 as MNHNS and CDR2 as SASEGT. The CDR3 covers 13 residues. The chain's CDR3 is CASRSGQPHEAFF. In DNA form, the CDR3 reads TGTGCCAGCAGGTCGGGACAGCCACATGAAGCTTTCTTT.

This clonotype appeared a single time. This chain links TRBV6-4 with TRBJ1-5; no definite D call. Germline CDR1 reads MRHNA; CDR2 reads SNTAGT. Trimming shortened V by 4 bases and J by 7 bases, and 11 bases separated the two germline ends. This CDR3 spans 13 amino acids. CDR3 coding DNA: TGTGCCAGCAGTGTCGGCCCGCTCCAGCCCCAGCATTTT. This translates into CASSVGPLQPQHF.

The chain couples TRBV7-2 to TRBJ2-1, with TRBD2 matching over 8 bases. The V segment lost 5 bases and the J segment 6 bases; nucleotides outside the gene matches: 9. Per the germline V gene, CDR1 is SGHTA and CDR2 is FQGNSA. The CDR3 length is 15 residues. CDR3 nucleotide sequence: TGTGCCAGCAGCGCACCTAGCGGGCGTGGCAATGAGCAGTTCTTC. It yields the protein CASSAPSGRGNEQFF.

Many counts were recorded for this clonotype. The V gene is TRBV30, the J gene TRBJ2-4, with 10 bases fitting TRBD2. Per the germline V gene, CDR1 is GTSNPN and CDR2 is SVGIG (reference sequence). V was pared by 0 bases and J by 8 bases, with 7 bases of the junction left unmatched. This CDR3 is 15 amino acids long. The CDR3 spells CAWSVPSGRIDIQYF. Here the CDR3 DNA reads TGTGCCTGGAGTGTACCTAGCGGGAGAATCGACATTCAGTACTTC. The full variable domain, in which reference TRBV30 and TRBJ2-4 provide the parts outside the CDR3, is SQTIHQWPATLVQPVGSPLSLECTVEGTSNPNLYWYRQAAGRGLQLLFYSVGIGQISSEVPQNLSASRPQDRQFILSSKKLLLSDSGFYLCAWSVPSGRIDIQYFGAGTRLSVL.

This clonotype has more than one count but fewer than ten. V usage is TRBV7-3 and J usage is TRBJ1-1; 8 bases match TRBD1. The CDR3 length is 14 residues. CDR1 is SGHTA, CDR2 FQGTGA, per germline. The J segment lost 3 bases and the V segment lost 10 bases, leaving 10 bases of the junction unmatched. The CDR3 nucleotides are TGTGCCATCAGAAAAGGACAGGGAGACACTGAAGCTTTCTTT. Protein: CAIRKGQGDTEAFF. Full variable domain (missing parts from reference TRBV7-3 and TRBJ1-1): GAGVSQTPSNKVTEKGKYVELRCDPISGHTALYWYRQSLGQGPEFLIYFQGTGAADDSGLPNDRFFAVRPEGSVSTLKIQRTERGDSAVYLCAIRKGQGDTEAFFGQGTRLTVV.

This clonotype was seen more than once but under ten times. The gene calls are TRBV4-1 and TRBJ1-2; D remains unclear. Germline loops: CDR1 MGHRA, CDR2 YSYEKL. Trimming cost V 1 base and J 8 bases, with 14 bases left between them. This CDR3 region has 14 residues. CDR3 sequence: CASSQVRPTEGYTF. The CDR3 DNA reads as TGCGCCAGCAGCCAAGTTAGACCCACGGAGGGCTACACCTTC.

This clonotype has at least ten counts. V gene TRBV2 combines with J gene TRBJ2-5; D possibly uses TRBD1 or TRBD2 (5 bases each). The germline V and J ends were trimmed by 3 bases and 4 bases, with 9 bases remaining between them. Germline CDR1 reads SNHLY; CDR2 reads FYNNEI. The CDR3 consists of 13 residues. This chain's CDR3 is CASSDDSGETQYF. The CDR3 nucleotides are TGTGCCAGCAGTGACGACAGCGGAGAGACCCAGTACTTC.

This chain joins TRBV19 and TRBJ1-1; TRBD1 might be the D (6 bases). Between the trimmed V and J ends, which lost 7 bases and 3 bases, there was a span of 9 bases. From germline, CDR1 is LNHDA and CDR2 SQIVND (reference sequence). CDR3 length: 12 amino acids. CDR3 sequence reads: CASNGQYTEAFF. Here the CDR3 DNA reads TGTGCCAGTAACGGACAGTACACTGAAGCTTTCTTT.

This clonotype was seen a few times. In DNA, the CDR3 is TGTGCCAGCAGATCGGGACTAGTCGACACCGGGGAGCTGTTTTTT. It translates to CASRSGLVDTGELFF. The chain couples TRBV6-2 or TRBV6-3 to TRBJ2-2; 8 positions agree with TRBD2. The CDR3 is made up of 15 amino acids. Germline CDR1 is MNHEY and CDR2 is SVGEGT. V was clipped by 6 bases and J by 3 bases; unmatched bases: 6.

This clonotype was observed many times. DNA of the CDR3: TGTGCCAGCAGCGCGTGGGCGGGACAGCCCTACGAGCAGTACTTC. It specifies CASSAWAGQPYEQYF. The gene calls are TRBV11-3 and TRBJ2-7; D is possibly TRBD1 (7 bases). The length of the CDR3 is 15 residues. Germline lookup yields CDR1 SGHNT and CDR2 YENEEA. Trimming shortened V by 5 bases and J by 2 bases, and 16 bases separated the two germline ends.

The genes are TRBV20-1 and TRBJ1-2; 11 bases match TRBD1. CDR3 length: 12 amino acids. The trim removed 5 bases at V and 8 bases at J, leaving 4 bases unmatched. Germline CDR1 and CDR2: DFQATT and SNEGSKA (reference sequence). In nucleotides, the CDR3 is TGCAGTGCTCTGGGACAGGGGGAGGGCTACACCTTC. This encodes CSALGQGEGYTF.

This clonotype was counted at least ten times. This chain links TRBV30 with TRBJ1-3; the D is unclear. CDR1 and CDR2 (germline): GTSNPN, SVGIG (reference sequence). Deletions cut 4 bases from V and 0 bases from J, with 10 bases between. The CDR3 is 14 residues long. The CDR3 DNA is TGTGCCTGGACACGGGGTTACTCTGGAAACACCATATATTTT. Encoded protein: CAWTRGYSGNTIYF.

This clonotype was picked up many times. The rearrangement uses TRBV6-1 and TRBJ1-1; 12 positions agree with TRBD1. CDR3 length equals 14 residues. After removal of 4 bases from V and 5 bases from J, the junction contained 2 bases not matched to a gene. Germline V CDR1 and CDR2: MNHNS, SASEGT. The CDR3 DNA reads as TGTGCCAGCAGTGGGGGACAGGGGGCAACTGAAGCTTTCTTT. Residues: CASSGGQGATEAFF.

This clonotype was found many times. The rearrangement links TRBV27 to TRBJ2-3, with 8 bases aligning to TRBD2. CDR3 length equals 19 residues. Trimming removed 8 bases from V and 3 bases from J; junction bases left unmatched: 22. CDR1 and CDR2 (germline): MNHEY, SMNVEV (reference sequence). This CDR3 reads CASHPWSGRLAGGTDTQYF. The CDR3 DNA follows: TGTGCCAGCCATCCGTGGTCAGGGAGGCTAGCGGGCGGTACAGATACGCAGTATTTT.